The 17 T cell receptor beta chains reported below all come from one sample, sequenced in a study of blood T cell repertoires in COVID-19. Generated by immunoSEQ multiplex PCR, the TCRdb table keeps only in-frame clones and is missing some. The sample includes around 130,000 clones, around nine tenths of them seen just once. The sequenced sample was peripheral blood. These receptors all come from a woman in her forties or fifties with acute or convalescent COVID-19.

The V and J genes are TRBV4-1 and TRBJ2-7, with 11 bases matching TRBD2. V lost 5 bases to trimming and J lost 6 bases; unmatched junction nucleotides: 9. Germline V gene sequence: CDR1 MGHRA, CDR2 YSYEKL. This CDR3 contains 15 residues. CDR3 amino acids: CASSLSGLAETEQYF. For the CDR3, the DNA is TGCGCCAGCAGCTTATCGGGACTAGCGGAAACCGAGCAGTACTTC.

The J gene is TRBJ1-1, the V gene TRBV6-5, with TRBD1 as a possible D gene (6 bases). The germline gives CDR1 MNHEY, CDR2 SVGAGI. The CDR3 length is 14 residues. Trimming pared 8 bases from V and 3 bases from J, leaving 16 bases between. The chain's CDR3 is CASPRAGVDTEAFF. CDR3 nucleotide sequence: TGTGCCAGCCCAAGGGCAGGGGTGGACACTGAAGCTTTCTTT.

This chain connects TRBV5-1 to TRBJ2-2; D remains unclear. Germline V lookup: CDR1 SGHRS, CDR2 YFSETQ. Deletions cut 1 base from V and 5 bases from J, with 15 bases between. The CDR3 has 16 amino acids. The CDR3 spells CASSLSQVSGTGELFF. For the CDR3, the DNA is TGCGCCAGCAGCTTGTCGCAGGTATCTGGGACCGGGGAGCTGTTTTTT.

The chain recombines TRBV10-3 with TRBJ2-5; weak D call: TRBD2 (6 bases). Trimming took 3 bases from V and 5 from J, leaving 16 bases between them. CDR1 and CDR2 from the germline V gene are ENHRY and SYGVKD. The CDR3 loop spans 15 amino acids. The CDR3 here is CAISEGQGGRETQYF. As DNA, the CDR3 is TGTGCCATCAGTGAAGGCCAGGGAGGCAGGGAGACCCAGTACTTC.

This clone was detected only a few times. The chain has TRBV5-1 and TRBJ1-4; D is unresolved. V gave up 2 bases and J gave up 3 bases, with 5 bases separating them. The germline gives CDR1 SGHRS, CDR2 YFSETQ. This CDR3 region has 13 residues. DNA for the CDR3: TGCGCCAGCAGCTTACGGGCTAATGAAAAACTGTTTTTT. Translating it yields CASSLRANEKLFF.

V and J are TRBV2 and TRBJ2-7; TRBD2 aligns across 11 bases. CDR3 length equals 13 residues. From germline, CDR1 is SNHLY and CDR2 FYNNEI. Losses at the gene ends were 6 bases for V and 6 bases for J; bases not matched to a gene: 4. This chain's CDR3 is CASSPGLAAEQYF. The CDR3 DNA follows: TGTGCCAGCAGCCCGGGACTAGCGGCCGAGCAGTACTTC.

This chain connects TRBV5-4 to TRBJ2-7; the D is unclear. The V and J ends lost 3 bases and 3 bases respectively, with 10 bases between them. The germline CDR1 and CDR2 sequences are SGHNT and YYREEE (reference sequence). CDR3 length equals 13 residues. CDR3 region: CASSSVPYYEQYF. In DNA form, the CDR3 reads TGTGCCAGCAGCTCGGTGCCGTACTACGAGCAGTACTTC.

The CDR3 is CASSDKTGPLGYGYTF. DNA for the CDR3: TGTGCCAGTAGCGATAAAACCGGGCCACTAGGCTATGGCTACACCTTC. The chain combines TRBV19 with TRBJ1-2; D remains unclear. The CDR3 covers 16 residues. V lost 6 bases and J 4 bases, leaving 21 bases between the germline ends. In germline, CDR1 is LNHDA, CDR2 SQIVND (reference sequence).

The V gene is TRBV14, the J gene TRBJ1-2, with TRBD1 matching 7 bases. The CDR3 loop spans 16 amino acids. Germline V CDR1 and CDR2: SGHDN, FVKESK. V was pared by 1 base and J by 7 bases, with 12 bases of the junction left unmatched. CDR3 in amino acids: CASSQGTGGQAGGYTF. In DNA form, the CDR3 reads TGTGCCAGCAGCCAAGGGACAGGCGGTCAGGCGGGTGGCTACACCTTC.

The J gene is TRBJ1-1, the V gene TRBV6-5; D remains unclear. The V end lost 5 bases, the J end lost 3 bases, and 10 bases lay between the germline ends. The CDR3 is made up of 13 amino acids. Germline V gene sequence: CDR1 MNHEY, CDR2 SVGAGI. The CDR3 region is CASSTYGDTEAFF. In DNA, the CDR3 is TGTGCCAGCAGTACCTACGGGGACACTGAAGCTTTCTTT.

The CDR3: CASSRTSGTYEQYF. DNA for the CDR3: TGTGCCAGCAGCCGGACTAGCGGGACCTACGAGCAGTACTTC. The V and J genes are TRBV7-2 and TRBJ2-7, with 12 positions matching TRBD2. This CDR3 region has 14 residues. Germline V gene lookup returns CDR1 SGHTA and CDR2 FQGNSA. With V trimmed by 5 bases and J by 2 bases, 1 base remained unmatched.

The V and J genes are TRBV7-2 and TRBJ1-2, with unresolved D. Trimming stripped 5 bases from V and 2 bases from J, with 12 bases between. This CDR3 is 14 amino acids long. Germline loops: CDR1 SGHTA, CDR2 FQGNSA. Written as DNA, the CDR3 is TGTGCCAGCAGCCCGGAGAGGGCCAACTATGGCTACACCTTC. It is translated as CASSPERANYGYTF.

The CDR3 nucleotides read TGTGCCAGCTTACAGGCTTGGAACACTGAAGCTTTCTTT. Translated, it gives CASLQAWNTEAFF. The chain links TRBV7-9 to TRBJ1-1, with D possibly TRBD1 on 5 matching bases. The CDR3 contains 13 residues. V was cut by 8 bases and J by 1 base, with 11 bases left in between. Germline loops: CDR1 SEHNR, CDR2 FQNEAQ (reference sequence).

The CDR3 sequence: CASSLTRLTYGYTF. The CDR3, as DNA: TGTGCCAGCAGTTTAACGCGACTTACCTATGGCTACACCTTC. This chain connects TRBV27 to TRBJ1-2; D not resolved. CDR1 is MNHEY and CDR2 is SMNVEV in the germline V gene (reference sequence). The ends were cut back, 2 bases at V and 4 bases at J, with 11 bases in the middle. This CDR3 has 14 residues.

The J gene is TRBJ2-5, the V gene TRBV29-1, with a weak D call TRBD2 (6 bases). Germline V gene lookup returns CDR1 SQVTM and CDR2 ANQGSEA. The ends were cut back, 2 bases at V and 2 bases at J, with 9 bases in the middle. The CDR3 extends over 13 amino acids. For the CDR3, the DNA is TGCAGCGTTGAATCTGGACTACAAGAGACCCAGTACTTC. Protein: CSVESGLQETQYF.

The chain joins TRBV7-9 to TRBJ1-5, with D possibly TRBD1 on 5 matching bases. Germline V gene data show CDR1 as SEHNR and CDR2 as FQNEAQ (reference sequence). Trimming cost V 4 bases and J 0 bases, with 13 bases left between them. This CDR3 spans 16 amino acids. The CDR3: CASSSNRPNSNQPQHF. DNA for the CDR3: TGTGCCAGCAGCTCAAACAGGCCCAATAGCAATCAGCCCCAGCATTTT.

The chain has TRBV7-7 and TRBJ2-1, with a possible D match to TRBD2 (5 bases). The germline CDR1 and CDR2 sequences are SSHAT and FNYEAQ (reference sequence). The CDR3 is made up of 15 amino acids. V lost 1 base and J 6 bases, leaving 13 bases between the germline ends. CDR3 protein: CASSLGVALSNEQFF. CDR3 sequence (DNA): TGTGCCAGCAGCTTAGGGGTAGCGTTGAGCAATGAGCAGTTCTTC.